This TCR beta chain was retrieved from a study of early stage breast cancer tumors. Measured with immunoSEQ multiplex PCR; TCRdb has only the in-frame clones, and not every one. The table records around 71,000 clones, around 85% of them present only once. The germline V gene has CDR1 MNHNY and CDR2 SVGAGI (reference sequence). This CDR3 region has 14 residues. V gave up 7 bases and J gave up 5 bases, with 18 bases separating them. Sample: blood. This sequence originates from a person aged 55 to 70 with breast cancer. This chain connects TRBV6-6 to TRBJ2-7, with D unresolved. DNA for the CDR3: TGTGCCAGCACCCCGAGAGCTTTTAACCACGAGCAGTACTTC. This codes for CASTPRAFNHEQYF.